The sequence of this TCR beta chain was determined in a study of T-cell memory formation after mild COVID-19. Study-wide context: Largely donor-specific sequence clusters came from two donors.

TCRdb called the 5' RACE reads again in MiXCR, with one record for every CDR3 protein. The sample has roughly 400,000 distinct CDR3 sequences; about a sixth are singletons. Trimming removed 5 bases from V and 10 bases from J; junction bases left unmatched: 10. The CDR3 length is 13 residues. Per germline, CDR1 SGHTA and CDR2 FQGTGA. The chain combines TRBV7-3 with TRBJ1-1; 7 positions match TRBD1. The sequence was obtained from a man between 18 and 35 years old who had mild COVID-19 (a few samples of this study predate the infection). Cell type and time point are not known. Specimen: PBMCs or a T cell subset sorted from them (not recorded which). This chain's CDR3 is CASSGAGTALAFF. The CDR3 DNA sequence: TGTGCCAGCAGCGGGGCCGGGACAGCATTAGCTTTCTTT.